The clone carrying this T cell receptor beta chain was seen a few times. A second PCR of about 7 to 12 cycles used a sample-barcoded 5' primer and a J-beta primer mix. A single record per CDR3 protein comes from TCRdb applying MiXCR to the 5' RACE reads. The table shows 1.5 million to 1.8 million distinct CDR3 sequences, with 42% occurring only once. The individuals who served as donors were healthy Caucasians living in Russia, aged roughly 6 to 90. This record comes from a study of blood T cells in healthy people across ages. Study overall: About one barcoded beta molecule per two T cells came from capture by template switching.

Trimming shortened V by 0 bases and J by 3 bases, and 18 bases separated the two germline ends. The length of the CDR3 is 17 residues. The germline gives CDR1 MGHRA, CDR2 YSYEKL. V is TRBV4-1 and J is TRBJ2-7; D remains unclear. Input material: blood. This TCR was recovered from a woman under 30 in good health. In nucleotides, the CDR3 is TGCGCCAGCAGCCAAGATCTAGGCCGCCGAACTTTCTACGAGCAGTACTTC. Protein sequence: CASSQDLGRRTFYEQYF.